This T cell receptor (beta chain) was profiled in a study of blood T cell repertoires in COVID-19. Overall study: Whether acute or convalescent, the COVID-19 samples came from the United States, Italy and Spain. PBMCs, B-cell-depleted T cells, or T cells provided the cDNA or gDNA that made up the material.

V shed 5 bases, J shed 1 base, and the junction held 7 bases outside the gene matches. Per the germline V gene, CDR1 is SGHTA and CDR2 is FQGNSA. The CDR3 contains 15 residues. In the source study's methods: It was from reference gene primer amplification that nucleated cell counts were estimated. Clones were sequenced by immunoSEQ multiplex PCR, and TCRdb holds only the in-frame ones, with some missing. V and J calls and clone size are given by that table; D and trimming were obtained from the DNA. This table has 65,000 to 90,000 clones, about 86% appearing once. This TCR came from a woman of 80 years or more in a cohort sampled during active or convalescent COVID-19. The sample comprised peripheral blood. The J gene is TRBJ2-5, the V gene TRBV7-2, with 7 nucleotides matching TRBD1. The CDR3 sequence: CASSPGGTLQETQYF. CDR3 DNA: TGTGCCAGCAGCCCAGGGGGTACGCTCCAAGAGACCCAGTACTTC. Using reference TRBV7-2 and TRBJ2-5 for the parts outside the CDR3, the full variable domain is GAGVSQSPSNKVTEKGKDVELRCDPISGHTALYWYRQSLGQGLEFLIYFQGNSAPDKSGLPSDRFSAERTGGSVSTLTIQRTQQEDSAVYLCASSPGGTLQETQYFGPGTRLLVL.